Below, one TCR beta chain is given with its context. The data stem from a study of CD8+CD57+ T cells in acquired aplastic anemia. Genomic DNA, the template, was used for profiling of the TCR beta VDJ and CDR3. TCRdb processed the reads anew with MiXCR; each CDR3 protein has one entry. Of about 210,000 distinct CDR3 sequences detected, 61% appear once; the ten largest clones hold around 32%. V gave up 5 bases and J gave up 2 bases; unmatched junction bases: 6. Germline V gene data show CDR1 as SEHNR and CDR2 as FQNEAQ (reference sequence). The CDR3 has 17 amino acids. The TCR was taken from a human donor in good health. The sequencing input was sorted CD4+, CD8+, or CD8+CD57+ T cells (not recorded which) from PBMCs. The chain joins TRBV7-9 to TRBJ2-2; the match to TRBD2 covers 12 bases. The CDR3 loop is CASSPWTSGVNTGELFF. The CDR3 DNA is TGTGCCAGCAGCCCATGGACTAGCGGGGTTAACACCGGGGAGCTGTTTTTT.